Listed here is a single TCR beta chain. Its antigen is not identified. The sample belongs to a study of T cells in Graves' hyperthyroidism and ophthalmopathy. At the level of the study: Peripheral blood draws took place at initial diagnosis, ahead of any treatment.

Each diagnosis drew on symptoms, thyroxine, TRAb, thyroid ultrasound and orbital computed tomography findings. The PBMCs were taken from approximately 9 ml of fresh peripheral blood. Researchers amplified the TCR beta CDR3 regions from RNA transcripts. During a first-round RT-PCR of the TCR CDR3, the HTBI primer set was used. One entry per CDR3 protein, called by TCRdb with MiXCR from the multiplex PCR reads. The repertoire holds around 800,000 distinct CDR3 sequences, with approximately 40% as singletons. Study-level results: Most clonotypes expanded in thyroid above 0.001 were likewise present in blood.

This CDR3 has 17 amino acids. The germline gives CDR1 MNHEY, CDR2 SVGAGI. The ends lost 0 bases at V and 4 bases at J; junction bases unmatched: 7. This chain links TRBV6-5 with TRBJ2-5; 11 positions match TRBD2. The receptor was isolated from a man in his late teens or twenties with Graves' hyperthyroidism. The specimen was blood. CDR3 DNA sequence: TGTGCCAGCAGTTACTCCCTAGCGGGAGGCCCAGGAGAGACCCAGTACTTC. This sequence encodes CASSYSLAGGPGETQYF.